This T cell receptor beta chain appears in the sequencing data of a study of T cells in Graves' hyperthyroidism and ophthalmopathy. Across the study: Peripheral blood specimens were obtained at initial diagnosis, prior to any treatment.

Trimming removed 5 bases from V and 0 bases from J, with 26 bases in between. Germline assignment: CDR1 DFQATT and CDR2 SNEGSKA (reference sequence). This CDR3 has 19 residues. General study findings and limits: A 13 V-J model separated ophthalmopathy from stable hyperthyroidism. Prediction of ophthalmopathy progression came a median roughly 6.7 months pre-onset. Most thyroid-expanded clonotypes above 0.001 were also found in blood.

The TCR beta CDR3 regions underwent amplification using RNA transcripts as the source. First-round RT-PCR of the TCR CDR3 relied on the HTBI primer set. TCRdb re-called the multiplex PCR reads with MiXCR, one entry per CDR3 protein. Of almost 600,000 distinct CDR3 sequences in the sample, over 11% were seen once. There are a few counts of this clonotype. The antigen remains unidentified. The receptor's source is a woman younger than 45 with Graves' hyperthyroidism that later progressed to Graves' ophthalmopathy. The chain carries TRBV20-1 and TRBJ1-5, with a tentative D call TRBD1 (5 bases). Material for sequencing was blood. CDR3 in DNA: TGCAGTGCTGTCCTCCCGGGACCCGCTACGTGGTATAGCAATCAGCCCCAGCATTTT. As protein: CSAVLPGPATWYSNQPQHF.